The 26 T cell receptor beta chains listed next were all sequenced from one sample in a study of blood T cell repertoires in COVID-19. Clones were sequenced by immunoSEQ multiplex PCR, and TCRdb holds only the in-frame ones, with some missing. Of 110,000 to 150,000 clones in the sample, about 84% were seen once. The sample comprised PBMCs or T cells enriched from blood (not recorded which). The receptors stem from a woman aged 18-30 years who had been exposed to COVID-19.

The chain joins TRBV20-1 to TRBJ2-3, with D unresolved. The CDR3 spans 13 residues. Trimming shortened V by 3 bases and J by 0 bases, and 7 bases separated the two germline ends. Germline V gives CDR1 DFQATT, CDR2 SNEGSKA (reference sequence). The CDR3, as DNA: TGCAGTGCTAGTAAACGGAGCACAGATACGCAGTATTTT. This encodes CSASKRSTDTQYF.

CDR3 nucleotide sequence: TGTGCCAGCCGAGGCACCGGGGAGCTGTTTTTT. It codes for CASRGTGELFF. The chain uses TRBV6-5 and TRBJ2-2; D is undetermined. Deletions cut 8 bases from V and 4 bases from J, with 5 bases between. Germline CDR1 and CDR2: MNHEY and SVGAGI. The CDR3 loop spans 11 amino acids.

V gene TRBV9 combines with J gene TRBJ2-3; D is ambiguous. Germline V CDR1 and CDR2: SGDLS, YYNGEE. The CDR3 length is 16 residues. V lost 0 bases and J 0 bases, leaving 11 bases between the germline ends. In nucleotides, the CDR3 is TGTGCCAGCAGCGTAGGAGGTCCCCCAAGCACAGATACGCAGTATTTT. Residues: CASSVGGPPSTDTQYF.

The chain links TRBV29-1 to TRBJ2-2; D not resolved. V was shortened by 8 bases and J by 4 bases, with 14 bases between the two germline ends. The germline V gene encodes CDR1 SQVTM and CDR2 ANQGSEA. The CDR3 consists of 13 residues. The CDR3 coding sequence is TGCAGCCCTGTTCCGGTTTTCACCGGGGAGCTGTTTTTT. The encoded protein is CSPVPVFTGELFF.

The V and J genes are TRBV9 and TRBJ2-5; 7 nucleotides align to TRBD2. CDR1 is SGDLS and CDR2 is YYNGEE in the germline V gene. Trimming removed 7 bases from V and 4 bases from J; junction bases left unmatched: 10. The CDR3 is 14 residues long. The DNA for the CDR3 is TGTGCCAGCGGCTCCCGGGCTAGCGGAGAGACCCAGTACTTC. Translation: CASGSRASGETQYF.

This sequence joins TRBV19 and TRBJ1-2; D not resolved. V gave up 4 bases and J gave up 0 bases, with 6 bases separating them. CDR1 LNHDA and CDR2 SQIVND come from the germline V gene (reference sequence). The CDR3 runs 13 residues. This chain's CDR3 is CASSRAPNYGYTF. The CDR3 bases are TGTGCCAGTAGTAGGGCACCTAACTATGGCTACACCTTC.

The CDR3 region is CATSRTEGFGGGDTQYF. CDR3 coding DNA: TGTGCCACCAGCAGGACTGAGGGTTTTGGAGGTGGGGATACGCAGTATTTT. The chain couples TRBV15 to TRBJ2-3, with D possibly TRBD2 on 5 matching bases. This CDR3 comprises 17 residues. Germline CDR1 is LNHNV and CDR2 is YYDKDF (reference sequence). Trimming left V 3 bases short and J 6 bases short, with 22 bases between.

For this clone: A much larger clone lies one base from this, so it may be a read error. Other DNA sequences within the sample encode an identical CDR3. This chain uses TRBV21-1 with TRBJ1-1; the listed D gene, TRBD1, was not tested against the DNA. TRBV21-1 corresponds to a pseudogene. CDR3 length equals 13 residues. CDR3 region: CASSIGTDTEAFF. The CDR3 DNA reads TGTGCCAGCAGCATTGGGACAGATACTGAAGCTTTCTTT.

The J gene is TRBJ2-3, the V gene TRBV6-1, with TRBD2 identical over 8 bases. Germline CDR1 and CDR2: MNHNS and SASEGT. The CDR3 runs to 18 residues. V lost 3 bases, J lost 2 bases, and 13 bases stayed unmatched. The CDR3 loop reads CASSEVLAGRQITDTQYF. CDR3 nucleotide sequence: TGTGCCAGCAGTGAGGTATTAGCGGGACGACAAATCACAGATACGCAGTATTTT.

In this sample, this clone turned up once. This chain connects TRBV4-1 to TRBJ2-2, with D perhaps matching TRBD1 (6 bases). V lost 2 bases to trimming and J lost 4 bases, with 8 bases between them. This CDR3 region has 14 residues. Germline CDR1 reads MGHRA; CDR2 reads YSYEKL. The CDR3 DNA follows: TGCGCCAGCAGCCAAAGCAGGGGCACCGGGGAGCTGTTTTTT. It codes for CASSQSRGTGELFF.

The CDR3 sequence: CAWTPGQETQYF. The CDR3 coding sequence is TGTGCCTGGACCCCGGGTCAAGAGACCCAGTACTTC. The chain uses TRBV30 and TRBJ2-5; no clear D gene. CDR1 GTSNPN and CDR2 SVGIG come from the germline V gene (reference sequence). This CDR3 has 12 residues. Trimming shortened V by 4 bases and J by 2 bases, and 8 bases separated the two germline ends.

This clone was counted a few times. The J gene is TRBJ2-7, the V gene TRBV27; 8 nucleotides match TRBD1. CDR3 length equals 15 residues. Germline CDR1 is MNHEY and CDR2 is SMNVEV (reference sequence). After removal of 5 bases from V and 3 bases from J, the junction contained 9 bases not matched to a gene. CDR3 bases: TGTGCCAGCAGTCCTAAACTGGACAGGGTCTACGAGCAGTACTTC. Translation: CASSPKLDRVYEQYF.

The chain combines TRBV18 with TRBJ1-2; tentatively, D is TRBD1 (6 bases). CDR1 is KGHSH and CDR2 is LQKENI in the germline V gene. V lost 3 bases and J lost 2, with 25 bases in between. This CDR3 comprises 19 residues. CDR3 in DNA: TGTGCCAGCTCACCGAGTGGGGTTTGGGACATCGCTTACAACTATGGCTACACCTTC. It is translated as CASSPSGVWDIAYNYGYTF.

This clone was seen only a few times. The CDR3 nucleotides are TGTGCCAGCAGGTCAGCGGGTAGAAATCAGCCCCAGCATTTT. The encoded protein is CASRSAGRNQPQHF. V usage is TRBV6-5 and J usage is TRBJ1-5; D not resolved. Germline V gene sequence: CDR1 MNHEY, CDR2 SVGAGI. The CDR3 is 14 residues long. Trimming removed 6 bases at V and 4 bases at J, with 13 bases between.

The chain has TRBV19 and TRBJ1-6; D call uncertain. V was shortened by 9 bases and J by 0 bases, with 9 bases between the two germline ends. The germline V gene has CDR1 LNHDA and CDR2 SQIVND (reference sequence). CDR3 length equals 14 residues. The CDR3 DNA reads as TGTGCCAGCCTCGGGAGCTCCTATAATTCACCCCTCCACTTT. Residues: CASLGSSYNSPLHF.

The gene calls are TRBV6-5 and TRBJ1-1; 8 bases fit TRBD1. Trimming at V came to 2 bases and at J to 1 base, leaving 0 bases not matched to a gene. This CDR3 has 14 amino acids. The germline V gene encodes CDR1 MNHEY and CDR2 SVGAGI. CDR3 residues: CASSYGTGNTEAFF. CDR3 in DNA: TGTGCCAGCAGTTACGGGACAGGGAACACTGAAGCTTTCTTT.

This chain uses TRBV23-1 with TRBJ1-5; TRBD1 matches 7 bases. TRBV23-1 carries the ORF label, with uncertain function. CDR3 length equals 17 residues. V was clipped by 4 bases and J by 2 bases; unmatched bases: 11. CDR3 sequence reads: CASSRLGQLIGNQPQHF. CDR3 DNA: TGCGCCAGCAGTCGACTGGGACAGCTTATTGGCAATCAGCCCCAGCATTTT.

The chain employs TRBV28 and TRBJ1-5; D gene unclear. Germline CDR1 and CDR2: MDHEN and SYDVKM. V lost 6 bases, J lost 0 bases, and 15 bases lay in between. The CDR3 has 16 residues. The CDR3: CASSRQSGASNQPQHF. The CDR3 coding sequence is TGTGCCAGCAGCCGCCAGTCGGGAGCTAGCAATCAGCCCCAGCATTTT.

The V and J genes are TRBV11-2 and TRBJ1-1, with 7 bases identical to TRBD1. Germline CDR1 and CDR2: SGHAT and FQNNGV. The junction had 6 bases not matched to a gene; V was cut back by 4 bases and J by 1 base. The CDR3 totals 15 residues. Written as DNA, the CDR3 is TGTGCCAGCAGCTATACTTACAGGGGGAACACTGAAGCTTTCTTT. It translates to CASSYTYRGNTEAFF.

As to this clone: The sample contains more than one DNA sequence encoding this CDR3. The rearrangement joins TRBV6-5 to TRBJ1-1; 7 nucleotides match TRBD1. With 5 bases clipped from V and 1 base from J, the junction kept 7 bases outside the gene matches. CDR3 length: 15 amino acids. Germline V gene sequence: CDR1 MNHEY, CDR2 SVGAGI. CDR3 coding DNA: TGTGCCAGCAGTCCCAAACAGGGGAGGAACACTGAAGCTTTCTTT. Protein sequence: CASSPKQGRNTEAFF.

The chain joins TRBV18 to TRBJ1-4; D possibly corresponds to TRBD1 (5 bases). The CDR3 runs 13 residues. Trimming took off 6 bases at V and 8 bases at J, with 13 bases between the two ends. Germline CDR1 reads KGHSH; CDR2 reads LQKENI. The CDR3 DNA is TGTGCCAGCTCGGCCGCGGAGGGGGAAAAACTGTTTTTT. Encoded protein: CASSAAEGEKLFF.

The chain couples TRBV6-2 or TRBV6-3 to TRBJ2-2, with 12 bases that match TRBD2. This CDR3 has 18 amino acids. The germline gives CDR1 MNHEY, CDR2 SVGEGT. The V segment lost 2 bases and the J segment 6 bases; nucleotides outside the gene matches: 10. This CDR3 reads CASSYLLSSGRAPGELFF. The CDR3 DNA reads as TGTGCCAGCAGTTACCTCCTGTCTAGCGGGAGGGCCCCCGGGGAGCTGTTTTTT.

The chain employs TRBV14 and TRBJ2-1; D is unresolved. This CDR3 spans 14 amino acids. V lost 0 bases, J lost 3 bases, and 6 bases lay in between. CDR1 SGHDN and CDR2 FVKESK come from the germline V gene. The CDR3 region has the DNA TGTGCCAGCAGCCAAGATACGGTCTACAATGAGCAGTTCTTC. This codes for CASSQDTVYNEQFF.

This clone was picked up a small number of times. The gene calls are TRBV7-9 and TRBJ2-7; tentatively, D is TRBD2 (6 bases). The CDR3 contains 12 residues. Trimming left V 4 bases short and J 8 bases short, with 12 bases between. Germline loops: CDR1 SEHNR, CDR2 FQNEAQ (reference sequence). DNA of the CDR3: TGTGCCAGCAGCTCTACGGGGGACCAGCAGTACTTC. Encoded protein: CASSSTGDQQYF.

The rearrangement uses TRBV12-5 and TRBJ2-1; 13 bases are shared with TRBD2. V lost 6 bases, J lost 3 bases, and 23 bases stayed unmatched. The germline CDR1 and CDR2 sequences are LGHNT and FRNRAP. The length of the CDR3 is 22 residues. CDR3 loop: CASGRLSLQLAGGQPIYNEQFF. The CDR3 DNA sequence: TGTGCTAGTGGCCGACTGTCGCTGCAACTAGCGGGAGGGCAGCCAATCTACAATGAGCAGTTCTTC.

V gene TRBV19 combines with J gene TRBJ2-1, with D perhaps TRBD2 (5 bases). V shed 0 bases and J shed 0 bases, with 9 bases lying between them. In germline, CDR1 is LNHDA, CDR2 SQIVND (reference sequence). This CDR3 is 16 amino acids long. The DNA of the CDR3 is TGTGCCAGTAGTATAGATCGGAGCGGCTCCTACAATGAGCAGTTCTTC. It is translated as CASSIDRSGSYNEQFF. The full variable domain, with the rest looked up from reference TRBV19 and TRBJ2-1, is DGGITQSPKYLFRKEGQNVTLSCEQNLNHDAMYWYRQDPGQGLRLIYYSQIVNDFQKGDIAEGYSVSREKKESFPLTVTSAQKNPTAFYLCASSIDRSGSYNEQFFGPGTRLTVL.